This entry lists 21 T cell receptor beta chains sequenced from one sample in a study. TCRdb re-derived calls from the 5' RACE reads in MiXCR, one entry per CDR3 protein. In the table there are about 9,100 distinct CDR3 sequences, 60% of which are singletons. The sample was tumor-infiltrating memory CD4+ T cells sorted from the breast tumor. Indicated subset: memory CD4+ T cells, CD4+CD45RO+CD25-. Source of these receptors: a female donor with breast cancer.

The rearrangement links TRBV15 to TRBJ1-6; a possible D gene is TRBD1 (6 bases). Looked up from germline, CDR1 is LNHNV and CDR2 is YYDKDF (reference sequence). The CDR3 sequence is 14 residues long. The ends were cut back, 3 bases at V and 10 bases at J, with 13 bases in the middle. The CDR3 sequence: CATSRKGDYSPLHF. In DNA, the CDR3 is TGTGCCACCAGCAGGAAGGGGGACTACTCACCCCTCCACTTT.

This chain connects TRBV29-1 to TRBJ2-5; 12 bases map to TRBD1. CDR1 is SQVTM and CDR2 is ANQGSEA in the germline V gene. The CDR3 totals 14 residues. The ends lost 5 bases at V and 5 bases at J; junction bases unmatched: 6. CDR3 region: CSVRGTGGEETQYF. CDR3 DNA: TGCAGCGTTCGAGGGACAGGGGGCGAGGAGACCCAGTACTTC.

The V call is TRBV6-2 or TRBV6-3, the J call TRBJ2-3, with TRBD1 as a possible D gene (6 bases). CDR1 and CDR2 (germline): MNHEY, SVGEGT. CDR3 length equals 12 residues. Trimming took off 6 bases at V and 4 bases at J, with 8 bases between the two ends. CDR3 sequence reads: CASSPGADTQYF. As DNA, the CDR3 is TGTGCCAGCAGCCCAGGGGCAGATACGCAGTATTTT.

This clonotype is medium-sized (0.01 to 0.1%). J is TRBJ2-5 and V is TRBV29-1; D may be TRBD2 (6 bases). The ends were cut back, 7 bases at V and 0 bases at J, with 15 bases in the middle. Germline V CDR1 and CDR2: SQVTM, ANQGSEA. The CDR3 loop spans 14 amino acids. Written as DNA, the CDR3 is TGCAGCGCCCCCTCGGGAGAGTACCAAGAGACCCAGTACTTC. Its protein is CSAPSGEYQETQYF.

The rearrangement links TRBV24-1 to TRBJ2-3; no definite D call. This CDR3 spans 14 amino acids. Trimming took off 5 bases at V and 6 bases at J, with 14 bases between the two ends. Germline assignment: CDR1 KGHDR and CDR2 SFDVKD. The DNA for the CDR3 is TGTGCCACCAGTGTCCACAGTTCCTACGATACGCAGTATTTT. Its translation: CATSVHSSYDTQYF.

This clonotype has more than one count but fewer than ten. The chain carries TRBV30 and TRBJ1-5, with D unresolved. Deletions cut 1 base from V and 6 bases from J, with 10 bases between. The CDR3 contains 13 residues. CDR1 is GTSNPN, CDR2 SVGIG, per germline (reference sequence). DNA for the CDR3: TGTGCCTGGAGTGCTGGAGATGGTCAGCCCCAGCATTTT. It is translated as CAWSAGDGQPQHF.

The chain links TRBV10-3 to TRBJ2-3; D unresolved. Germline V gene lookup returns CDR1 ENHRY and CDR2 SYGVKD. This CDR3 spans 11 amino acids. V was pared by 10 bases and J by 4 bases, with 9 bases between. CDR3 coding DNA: TGTGCCAGCAAGACATCAGATACGCAGTATTTT. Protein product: CASKTSDTQYF.

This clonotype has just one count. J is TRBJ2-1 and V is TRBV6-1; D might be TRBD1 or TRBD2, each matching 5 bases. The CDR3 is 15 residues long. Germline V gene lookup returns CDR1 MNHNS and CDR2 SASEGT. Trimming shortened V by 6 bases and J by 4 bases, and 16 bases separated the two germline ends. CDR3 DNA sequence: TGTGCCAGCAGCGGGGCCCAGCGGTCATACAATGAGCAGTTCTTC. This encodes CASSGAQRSYNEQFF.

The DNA for the CDR3 is TGCAGTGCTAGAAGCCAACTAGCGGAAACATACAATGAGCAGTTCTTC. It translates to CSARSQLAETYNEQFF. The chain uses TRBV20-1 and TRBJ2-1; 8 bases fit TRBD2. Germline V CDR1 and CDR2: DFQATT, SNEGSKA (reference sequence). V shed 2 bases and J 4 bases; nucleotides not matched to a gene: 10. This CDR3 is built from 16 residues.

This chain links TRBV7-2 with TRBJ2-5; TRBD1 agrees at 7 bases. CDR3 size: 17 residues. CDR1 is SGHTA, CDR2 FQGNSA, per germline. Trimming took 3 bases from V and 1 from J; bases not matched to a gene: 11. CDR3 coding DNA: TGTGCCAGCAGCTTCTCTGGGACAGTACTTACCCAAGAGACCCAGTACTTC. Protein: CASSFSGTVLTQETQYF.

This CDR3 reads CASSLGAGTDTQYF. CDR3 bases: TGTGCCAGCAGCTTGGGGGCAGGCACAGATACGCAGTATTTT. The J gene is TRBJ2-3, the V gene TRBV5-4; D gene ambiguous. The V and J ends lost 0 bases and 1 base respectively, with 6 bases between them. The germline gives CDR1 SGHNT, CDR2 YYREEE (reference sequence). The CDR3 loop spans 14 amino acids.

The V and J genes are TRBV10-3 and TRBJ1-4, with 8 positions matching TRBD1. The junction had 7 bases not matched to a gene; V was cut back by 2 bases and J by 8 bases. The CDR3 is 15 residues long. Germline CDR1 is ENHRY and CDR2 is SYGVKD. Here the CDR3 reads CAISEPDRGREKLFF. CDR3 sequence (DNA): TGTGCCATCAGTGAGCCCGACAGGGGACGGGAAAAACTGTTTTTT.

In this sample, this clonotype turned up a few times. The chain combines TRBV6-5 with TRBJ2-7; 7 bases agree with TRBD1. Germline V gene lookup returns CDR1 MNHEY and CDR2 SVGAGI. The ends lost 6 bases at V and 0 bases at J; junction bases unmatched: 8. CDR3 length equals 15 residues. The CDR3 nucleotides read TGTGCCAGCAGATCCGGGACAGCAAGCTCCTACGAGCAGTACTTC. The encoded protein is CASRSGTASSYEQYF.

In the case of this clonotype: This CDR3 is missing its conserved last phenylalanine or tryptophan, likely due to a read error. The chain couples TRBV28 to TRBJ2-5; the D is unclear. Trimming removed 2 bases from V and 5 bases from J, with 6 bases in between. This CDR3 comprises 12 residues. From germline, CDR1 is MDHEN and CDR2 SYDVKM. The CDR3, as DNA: TGTGCCAGCAGTTTAAGTGGGGAGACCCAGTACCTC. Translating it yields CASSLSGETQYL.

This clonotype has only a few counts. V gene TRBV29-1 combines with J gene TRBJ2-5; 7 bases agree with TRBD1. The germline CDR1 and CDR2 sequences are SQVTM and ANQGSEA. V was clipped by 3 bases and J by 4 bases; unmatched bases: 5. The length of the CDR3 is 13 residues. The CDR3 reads CSVEKTGPETQYF. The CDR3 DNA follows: TGCAGCGTTGAGAAGACAGGGCCAGAGACCCAGTACTTC.

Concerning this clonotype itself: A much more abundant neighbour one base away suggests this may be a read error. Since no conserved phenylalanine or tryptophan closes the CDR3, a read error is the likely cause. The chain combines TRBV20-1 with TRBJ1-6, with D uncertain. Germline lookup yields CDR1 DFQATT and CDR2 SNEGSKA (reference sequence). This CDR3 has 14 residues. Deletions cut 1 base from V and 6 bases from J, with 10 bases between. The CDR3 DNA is TGCAGTGCTAGAGCCCCGGGGAGTAATTCACCCCTCCACTCT. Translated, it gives CSARAPGSNSPLHS.

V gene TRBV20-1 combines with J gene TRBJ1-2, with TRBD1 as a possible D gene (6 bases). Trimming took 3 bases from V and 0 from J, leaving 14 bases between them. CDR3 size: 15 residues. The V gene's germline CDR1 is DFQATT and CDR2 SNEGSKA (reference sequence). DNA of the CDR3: TGCAGTGCTAGTTTACAGGGCAAAGCTAACTATGGCTACACCTTC. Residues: CSASLQGKANYGYTF.

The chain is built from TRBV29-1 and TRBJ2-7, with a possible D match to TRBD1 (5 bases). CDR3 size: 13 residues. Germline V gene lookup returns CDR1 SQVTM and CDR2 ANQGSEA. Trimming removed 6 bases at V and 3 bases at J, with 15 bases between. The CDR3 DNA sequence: TGCAGCGTCCTCGGACACTCAGGCTACGAGCAGTACTTC. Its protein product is CSVLGHSGYEQYF.

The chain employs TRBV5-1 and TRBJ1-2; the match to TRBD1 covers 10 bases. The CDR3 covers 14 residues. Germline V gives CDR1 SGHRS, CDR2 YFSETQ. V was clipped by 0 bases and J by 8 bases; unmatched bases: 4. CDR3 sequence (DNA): TGCGCCAGCAGCTTGGCTCGGGACAGGGGAGGCTACACCTTC. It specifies CASSLARDRGGYTF.

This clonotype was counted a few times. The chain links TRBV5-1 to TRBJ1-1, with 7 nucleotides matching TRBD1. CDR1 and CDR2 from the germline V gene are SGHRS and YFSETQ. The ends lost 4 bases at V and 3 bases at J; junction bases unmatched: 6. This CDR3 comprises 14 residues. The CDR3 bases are TGCGCCAGCAGCAACTCGGGACAGCACACTGAAGCTTTCTTT. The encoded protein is CASSNSGQHTEAFF.

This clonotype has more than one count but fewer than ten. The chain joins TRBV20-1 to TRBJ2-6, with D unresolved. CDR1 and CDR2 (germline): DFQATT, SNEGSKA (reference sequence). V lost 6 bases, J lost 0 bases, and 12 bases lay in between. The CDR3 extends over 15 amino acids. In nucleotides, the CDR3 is TGCAGTGCCCCCCTTACTTACTCTGGGGCCAACGTCCTGACTTTC. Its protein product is CSAPLTYSGANVLTF.